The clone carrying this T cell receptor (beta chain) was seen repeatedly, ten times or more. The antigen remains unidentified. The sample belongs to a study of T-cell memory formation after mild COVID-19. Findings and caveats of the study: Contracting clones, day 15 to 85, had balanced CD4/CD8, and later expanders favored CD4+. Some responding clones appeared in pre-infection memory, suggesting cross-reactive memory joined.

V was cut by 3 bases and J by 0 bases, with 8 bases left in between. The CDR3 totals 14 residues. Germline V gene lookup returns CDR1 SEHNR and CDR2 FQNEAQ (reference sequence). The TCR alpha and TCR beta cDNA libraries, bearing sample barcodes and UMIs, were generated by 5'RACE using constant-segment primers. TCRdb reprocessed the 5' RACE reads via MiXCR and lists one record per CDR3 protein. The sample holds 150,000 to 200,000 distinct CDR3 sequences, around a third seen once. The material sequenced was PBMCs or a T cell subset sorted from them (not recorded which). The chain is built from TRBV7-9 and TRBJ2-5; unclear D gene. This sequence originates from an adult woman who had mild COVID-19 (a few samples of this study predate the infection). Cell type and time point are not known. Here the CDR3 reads CASSLSVYQETQYF. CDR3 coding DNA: TGTGCCAGCAGCTTGTCGGTGTACCAAGAGACCCAGTACTTC.